The T cell receptor (beta chain) under discussion was sequenced for a study of T cell clonotyping in hematopoietic cell transplantation. Study-wide findings and caveats: Pathologically expanded recipient clonotypes increased progressively from day 30 to day 180 as diversity fell.

Note on this clone: Antigen specificity is unknown.

Germline trimming cut 8 bases from V and 4 bases from J; bases unmatched to any gene: 7. The CDR3 totals 13 residues. CDR1 and CDR2 (germline): MNHNY, SVGAGI (reference sequence). Measured with immunoSEQ multiplex PCR; TCRdb has only the in-frame clones, and not every one. The sample lists about 10,000 clones; about 54% were seen once. V and J are TRBV6-6 and TRBJ2-7, with TRBD2 matching 8 bases. The clonotype comes from a female patient aged 45 to 65 who had an allogeneic stem cell transplant from an unrelated donor, so the T cells may come from the graft donor. Some clones in this sample may be carry-over from other donors' samples. The sample here was peripheral blood mononuclear cells, taken 100 days after allogeneic stem cell transplant. The chain's CDR3 is CASGRGVTYEQYF. CDR3 in DNA: TGTGCCAGCGGGCGGGGGGTCACGTACGAGCAGTACTTC.